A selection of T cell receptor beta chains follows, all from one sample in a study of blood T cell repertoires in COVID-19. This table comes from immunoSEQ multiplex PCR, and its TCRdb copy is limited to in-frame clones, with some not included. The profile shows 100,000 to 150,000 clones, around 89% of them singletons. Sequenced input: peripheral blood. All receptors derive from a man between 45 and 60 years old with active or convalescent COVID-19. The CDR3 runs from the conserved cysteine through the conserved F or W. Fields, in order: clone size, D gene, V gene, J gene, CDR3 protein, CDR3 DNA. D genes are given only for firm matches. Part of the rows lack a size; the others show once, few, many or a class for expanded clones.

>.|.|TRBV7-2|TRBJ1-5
CASSLAGLAQPQHF
TGTGCCAGCAGCTTAGCTGGCTTGGCTCAGCCCCAGCATTTT
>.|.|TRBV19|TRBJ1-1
CASSIGGLDTEAFF
TGTGCCAGTAGTATAGGCGGGCTTGACACTGAAGCTTTCTTT
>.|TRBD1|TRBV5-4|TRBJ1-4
CASRRDRGEKLFF
TGTGCCAGCAGAAGGGACAGGGGGGAAAAACTGTTTTTT
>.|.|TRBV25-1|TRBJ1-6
CASSDGGYNSPLHF
TGTGCCAGCAGTGACGGGGGTTATAATTCACCCCTCCACTTT
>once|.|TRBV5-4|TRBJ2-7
CASSEVRACQYEQYF
TGTGCCAGCAGCGAAGTCAGGGCGTGTCAGTACGAGCAGTACTTC
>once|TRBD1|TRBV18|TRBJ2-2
CASSPGQGNTGELFF
TGTGCCAGCTCACCGGGACAGGGTAACACCGGGGAGCTGTTTTTT
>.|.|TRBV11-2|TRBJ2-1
CASSLLASRYNEQFF
TGTGCCAGCAGCTTACTAGCTTCTAGGTACAATGAGCAGTTCTTC
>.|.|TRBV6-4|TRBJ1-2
CAPQLYRRGGYTF
TGTGCCCCACAACTCTACAGGCGTGGAGGCTACACCTTC
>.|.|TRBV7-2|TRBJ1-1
CASSHRGRGGTEAFF
TGTGCCAGCAGCCATCGGGGCCGGGGGGGAACTGAAGCTTTCTTT
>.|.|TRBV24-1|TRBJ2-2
CATSDAGTQTYTGELFF
TGTGCCACCAGTGATGCCGGGACTCAAACCTACACCGGGGAGCTGTTTTTT
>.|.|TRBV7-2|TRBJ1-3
CASSFGRSLRLLGNTIYF
TGTGCCAGCAGCTTTGGCCGATCCTTGAGGCTGTTGGGAAACACCATATATTTT
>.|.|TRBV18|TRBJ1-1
CASSPQAGEAFF
TGTGCCAGCTCGCCACAGGCAGGAGAAGCTTTCTTT
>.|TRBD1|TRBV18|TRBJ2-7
CASSSGQGDYEQYF
TGTGCCAGCTCATCAGGACAGGGTGACTACGAGCAGTACTTC
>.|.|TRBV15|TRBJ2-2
CATSRAAGGTGELFF
TGTGCCACCAGCAGAGCGGCAGGGGGGACCGGGGAGCTGTTTTTT
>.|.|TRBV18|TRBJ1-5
CASSRAQNQPQHF
TGTGCCAGCTCACGGGCTCAAAATCAGCCCCAGCATTTT
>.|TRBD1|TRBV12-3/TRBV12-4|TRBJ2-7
CASRAQGGGEQYF
TGTGCCAGCAGGGCACAGGGGGGCGGGGAGCAGTACTTC
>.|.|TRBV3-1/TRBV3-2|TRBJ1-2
CASSQDPTEYQANYGYTF
TGTGCCAGCAGCCAAGATCCCACAGAATATCAAGCTAACTATGGCTACACCTTC
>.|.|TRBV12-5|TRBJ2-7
CASGFLTESYEQYF
TGTGCTAGTGGTTTTCTTACAGAGTCCTACGAGCAGTACTTC
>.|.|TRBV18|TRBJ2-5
CASSPPSVETQYF
TGTGCCAGCTCACCACCTTCAGTAGAGACCCAGTACTTC
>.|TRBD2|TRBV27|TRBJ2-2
CASSYGRNPGELFF
TGTGCCAGCAGTTACGGGAGGAATCCCGGGGAGCTGTTTTTT
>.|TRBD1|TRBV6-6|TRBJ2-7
CASSRRQGAHEQYF
TGTGCCAGCAGTCGACGACAGGGGGCCCACGAGCAGTACTTC
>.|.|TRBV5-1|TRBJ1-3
CASQALSSGNTIYF
TGCGCCAGCCAAGCTTTGAGCTCTGGAAACACCATATATTTT
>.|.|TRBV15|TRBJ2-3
CATSRELADTQYF
TGTGCCACCAGCAGAGAACTAGCCGATACGCAGTATTTT